A single sample gave rise to the 28 T cell receptor beta chains below, sequenced in a study of OX40 agonist ivuxolimab in advanced cancers. The method was the immunoSEQ multiplex PCR assay. Sourced from immuneACCESS, this table was stored by TCRdb with only in-frame sequences that have V and J called. A share of the clones is absent; for the studies checked, an unresolved V gene accounts for under half, and the remainder has no known explanation. This sample holds tens of thousands of clones; more than 80% were observed only once. 15% to 20% of the sample belongs to the ten largest clones. The source was CD4+ or CD8+ T cells sorted from blood, collected in a trial of the OX40 agonist ivuxolimab. These receptor sequences come from an adult with an advanced solid tumor such as melanoma, head and neck, liver or kidney cancer.

J is TRBJ1-6 and V is TRBV14; D is ambiguous. CDR1 and CDR2 (germline): SGHDN, FVKESK. Trimming removed 4 bases from V and 5 bases from J, with 15 bases in between. This CDR3 has 16 amino acids. The chain's CDR3 is CASSLDSQGDNSPLHF. The CDR3 coding sequence is TGTGCCAGCAGCCTGGACTCGCAAGGAGATAATTCACCCCTCCACTTT.

By sample fraction, this clone is medium-sized (0.01 to 0.1%). V usage is TRBV16 and J usage is TRBJ2-7, with unresolved D. V dropped 4 bases and J dropped 6 bases, with 19 bases sitting between them. CDR1 is KGHSY and CDR2 is FQNENV in the germline V gene. This CDR3 contains 15 residues. CDR3 residues: CASSPKPSDNREQYF. The CDR3 coding sequence is TGTGCCAGCAGCCCAAAACCTTCAGACAATCGCGAGCAGTACTTC.

V usage is TRBV6-6 and J usage is TRBJ2-5; maybe TRBD2 (5 bases). The CDR3 runs to 14 residues. V gave up 0 bases and J gave up 4 bases, with 9 bases separating them. Germline V gene sequence: CDR1 MNHNY, CDR2 SVGAGI (reference sequence). As DNA, the CDR3 is TGTGCCAGCAGTTACTCGGGAGTCGGAGAGACCCAGTACTTC. Translation gives CASSYSGVGETQYF.

The chain recombines TRBV5-1 with TRBJ2-3; possible D gene TRBD2, 6 bases. Germline lookup yields CDR1 SGHRS and CDR2 YFSETQ. The V end was cut by 4 bases, the J end by 4 bases, with 28 bases between. The CDR3 loop spans 19 amino acids. The CDR3 loop is CASSPNERGKNNLPDTQYF. The CDR3 nucleotides are TGCGCCAGCAGCCCAAACGAACGGGGGAAGAATAACCTCCCAGATACGCAGTATTTT.

The chain is built from TRBV5-6 and TRBJ1-5; D is undetermined. The CDR3 spans 13 residues. Germline lookup yields CDR1 SGHDT and CDR2 YYEEEE. V lost 3 bases, J lost 5 bases, and 9 bases lay in between. The CDR3 DNA follows: TGTGCCAGCAGCTCTGGGTTCTATCAGCCCCAGCATTTT. It specifies CASSSGFYQPQHF. Drawing the rest from reference TRBV5-6 and TRBJ1-5, the complete variable domain is DAGVTQSPTHLIKTRGQQVTLRCSPKSGHDTVSWYQQALGQGPQFIFQYYEEEERQRGNFPDRFSGHQFPNYSSELNVNALLLGDSALYLCASSSGFYQPQHFGDGTRLSIL.

This chain joins TRBV6-5 and TRBJ2-3; D not resolved. Germline CDR1 is MNHEY and CDR2 is SVGAGI. This CDR3 has 13 residues. V lost 5 bases and J 0 bases, leaving 6 bases between the germline ends. Here the CDR3 DNA reads TGTGCCAGCAGTCAAACGAGCACAGATACGCAGTATTTT. Amino acids: CASSQTSTDTQYF.

This clone appeared a few times. This rearrangement joins TRBV9 to TRBJ1-1, with D possibly matching TRBD1 (5 bases). Looked up from germline, CDR1 is SGDLS and CDR2 is YYNGEE. With 0 bases removed from V and 8 bases from J, the gap between germline ends came to 11 bases. This CDR3 comprises 13 residues. CDR3 nucleotides: TGTGCCAGCAGCGTAGCAACAGGAACAGAAGCTTTCTTT. This encodes CASSVATGTEAFF.

The chain employs TRBV2 and TRBJ2-1; 8 bases are shared with TRBD1. This CDR3 is 14 amino acids long. From germline, CDR1 is SNHLY and CDR2 FYNNEI. J gave up 8 bases and V 6 bases, and 9 bases lay outside the gene matches. CDR3 in amino acids: CASSPRTGNDEQFF. The CDR3 DNA reads TGTGCCAGCAGCCCTAGGACAGGGAACGATGAGCAGTTCTTC.

The rearrangement links TRBV30 to TRBJ2-1; D gene unclear. The CDR3 sequence is 15 residues long. The V end lost 0 bases, the J end lost 5 bases, and 14 bases lay between the germline ends. Germline V lookup: CDR1 GTSNPN, CDR2 SVGIG (reference sequence). The CDR3 loop is CAWSVQGEDNNEQFF. Here the CDR3 DNA reads TGTGCCTGGAGTGTACAAGGAGAAGATAACAATGAGCAGTTCTTC.

The chain links TRBV7-9 to TRBJ2-5; TRBD2 matches at 14 bases. V dropped 4 bases and J dropped 4; count of bases not matched to a gene: 5. Germline CDR1 reads SEHNR; CDR2 reads FQNEAQ (reference sequence). This CDR3 has 16 residues. The CDR3 DNA reads as TGTGCCAGCAGCTCGACGGGACTAGCGGGAGCAGAGACCCAGTACTTC. It is translated as CASSSTGLAGAETQYF.

The chain recombines TRBV4-2 with TRBJ2-4; TRBD2 matches at 14 bases. Germline CDR1 reads LGHNA; CDR2 reads YNFKEQ. The CDR3 has 16 amino acids. V dropped 3 bases and J dropped 5; count of bases not matched to a gene: 3. This chain's CDR3 is CASSQGTSGSQNIQYF. The CDR3 DNA is TGTGCCAGCAGCCAGGGGACTAGCGGGAGCCAAAACATTCAGTACTTC.

The J gene is TRBJ1-1, the V gene TRBV6-5; D is perhaps TRBD1 (6 bases). This CDR3 contains 15 residues. Per germline, CDR1 MNHEY and CDR2 SVGAGI. V lost 5 bases and J lost 3, with 16 bases in between. Written as DNA, the CDR3 is TGTGCCAGCAGTCCTCGGGGGCTCTATGACACTGAAGCTTTCTTT. Encoded protein: CASSPRGLYDTEAFF.

The rearrangement joins TRBV30 to TRBJ1-2; 7 bases map to TRBD1. Germline V gives CDR1 GTSNPN, CDR2 SVGIG (reference sequence). Unmatched junction bases numbered 10, after V lost 4 bases and J lost 8 bases. The CDR3 is 13 residues long. Here the CDR3 reads CAWKGAGGRGYTF. Written as DNA, the CDR3 is TGTGCCTGGAAAGGCGCAGGGGGTAGGGGCTACACCTTC.

This sequence joins TRBV5-1 and TRBJ2-7; 9 bases map to TRBD2. The CDR3 has 14 amino acids. Germline V gene lookup returns CDR1 SGHRS and CDR2 YFSETQ. The junction had 4 bases not matched to a gene; V was cut back by 3 bases and J by 3 bases. The CDR3 region is CASSSETSGYEQYF. The DNA of the CDR3 is TGCGCCAGCAGCTCCGAGACTAGCGGCTACGAGCAGTACTTC.

This clone was detected a few times. The V gene is TRBV2, the J gene TRBJ2-3; 7 positions match TRBD1. From germline, CDR1 is SNHLY and CDR2 FYNNEI. The V and J ends lost 9 bases and 0 bases, in that order; junction bases with no gene match: 3. The CDR3 has 13 residues. CDR3 coding DNA: TGTGCCAGAGAACAGGGGAGCACAGATACGCAGTATTTT. Translating it yields CAREQGSTDTQYF.

J is TRBJ1-2 and V is TRBV28, with 9 bases identical to TRBD1. Unmatched junction bases numbered 11, after V lost 7 bases and J lost 5 bases. Germline V gene data show CDR1 as MDHEN and CDR2 as SYDVKM. CDR3 length: 15 amino acids. CDR3 protein: CASTTSGQGTYGYTF. CDR3 bases: TGTGCCAGCACCACGTCGGGACAGGGTACTTATGGCTACACCTTC.

The genes are TRBV7-9 and TRBJ2-5, with 7 bases aligning to TRBD1. Germline loops: CDR1 SEHNR, CDR2 FQNEAQ (reference sequence). The CDR3 length is 14 residues. V gave up 4 bases and J gave up 3 bases; unmatched junction bases: 5. The CDR3 spells CASSYGGTEETQYF. The CDR3 DNA is TGTGCCAGCAGCTACGGTGGGACAGAAGAGACCCAGTACTTC. The entire variable domain, with the rest obtained from reference TRBV7-9 and TRBJ2-5, is as follows: DTGVSQNPRHKITKRGQNVTFRCDPISEHNRLYWYRQTLGQGPEFLTYFQNEAQLEKSRLLSDRFSAERPKGSFSTLEIQRTEQGDSAMYLCASSYGGTEETQYFGPGTRLLVL.

The J gene is TRBJ2-5, the V gene TRBV7-9; a weak D match, TRBD1 (5 bases). V was shortened by 2 bases and J by 3 bases, with 22 bases between the two germline ends. Germline CDR1 reads SEHNR; CDR2 reads FQNEAQ (reference sequence). The CDR3 contains 18 residues. Here the CDR3 DNA reads TGTGCCAGCAGCTTACGCAGCCGGGCTGGACAACGAGAAGAGACCCAGTACTTC. It is translated as CASSLRSRAGQREETQYF.

This sequence joins TRBV13 and TRBJ2-6; 7 nucleotides line up with TRBD2. CDR1 is PRHDT, CDR2 FYEKMQ, per germline (reference sequence). V dropped 4 bases and J dropped 3; count of bases not matched to a gene: 9. The CDR3 runs to 17 residues. The CDR3 DNA reads as TGTGCCAGCAGCTCCCCTACTGCTAGCGGTGGGGCCAACGTCCTGACTTTC. Translation: CASSSPTASGGANVLTF.

The chain joins TRBV19 to TRBJ2-5, with TRBD1 identical over 8 bases. The germline V gene has CDR1 LNHDA and CDR2 SQIVND (reference sequence). J lost 5 bases, V lost 5 bases, and 7 bases had no gene match. The CDR3 is 14 residues long. In nucleotides, the CDR3 is TGTGCCAGTAGTCCCCTTACAGGGGGGGAGACCCAGTACTTC. The encoded protein is CASSPLTGGETQYF.

The rearrangement links TRBV28 to TRBJ1-4; D is perhaps TRBD1 (6 bases). With 8 bases removed from V and 5 bases from J, the gap between germline ends came to 12 bases. CDR1 is MDHEN and CDR2 is SYDVKM in the germline V gene. CDR3 size: 13 residues. CDR3 loop: CASLGQLNEKLFF. CDR3 bases: TGTGCCAGCCTCGGACAGTTAAATGAAAAACTGTTTTTT.

The chain has TRBV27 and TRBJ1-5; no clear D gene. The germline CDR1 and CDR2 sequences are MNHEY and SMNVEV (reference sequence). This CDR3 spans 13 amino acids. Deletions cut 2 bases from V and 7 bases from J, with 9 bases between. The CDR3 nucleotides read TGTGCCAGCAGTTTAGGAATACAGCAGCCCCAGCATTTT. Its translation: CASSLGIQQPQHF.

The chain employs TRBV27 and TRBJ2-5, with 8 bases identical to TRBD2. The J call may be mistaken, given a closer DNA end match to TRBJ2-7. This CDR3 region has 16 residues. The germline CDR1 and CDR2 sequences are MNHEY and SMNVEV (reference sequence). As DNA, the CDR3 is TGTGCCAGCAGTTTGGGGCCCAGCGGGGGTCCCTACGAGCAGTACTTC. This sequence encodes CASSLGPSGGPYEQYF.

The sample holds a few counts of this clone. The V gene is TRBV28, the J gene TRBJ2-7, with 10 bases lining up with TRBD2. V shed 6 bases, J shed 2 bases, and the junction held 16 bases outside the gene matches. The germline V gene encodes CDR1 MDHEN and CDR2 SYDVKM. The length of the CDR3 is 18 residues. The CDR3 reads CASSFRDPAGGPTYEQYF. In DNA form, the CDR3 reads TGTGCCAGCAGCTTTCGAGATCCAGCGGGAGGGCCTACCTACGAGCAGTACTTC.

The rearrangement uses TRBV6-5 and TRBJ1-3; D is uncertain. The CDR3 length is 13 residues. V shed 2 bases and J shed 4 bases, with 6 bases lying between them. From germline, CDR1 is MNHEY and CDR2 SVGAGI. CDR3 region: CASSYGSGNTIYF. The CDR3 region has the DNA TGTGCCAGCAGTTACGGTAGCGGAAACACCATATATTTT.

The chain links TRBV9 to TRBJ2-3; D unclear. The length of the CDR3 is 14 residues. Per the germline V gene, CDR1 is SGDLS and CDR2 is YYNGEE. The V gene lost 0 bases and the J gene lost 6 bases, with 11 bases spanning the gap. CDR3 amino acids: CASSVVGLMDTQYF. The DNA of the CDR3 is TGTGCCAGCAGCGTAGTGGGTCTTATGGATACGCAGTATTTT.

This rearrangement joins TRBV11-2 to TRBJ1-1; no firm D call. The CDR3 covers 15 residues. In germline, CDR1 is SGHAT, CDR2 FQNNGV. Trimming took 5 bases from V and 0 from J, leaving 13 bases between them. CDR3: CASSGRRGLNTEAFF. Written as DNA, the CDR3 is TGTGCCAGCAGCGGTCGACGGGGATTGAACACTGAAGCTTTCTTT. The whole variable domain, remainder taken from reference TRBV11-2 and TRBJ1-1, is EAGVAQSPRYKIIEKRQSVAFWCNPISGHATLYWYQQILGQGPKLLIQFQNNGVVDDSQLPKDRFSAERLKGVDSTLKIQPAKLEDSAVYLCASSGRRGLNTEAFFGQGTRLTVV.

This clone came up once. This chain links TRBV6-4 with TRBJ2-1, with TRBD1 as a possible D gene (6 bases). Between the trimmed V and J ends, which lost 2 bases and 7 bases, there was a span of 12 bases. The length of the CDR3 is 14 residues. Germline CDR1 reads MRHNA; CDR2 reads SNTAGT. The CDR3 region is CASSDGQSGNEQFF. CDR3 coding DNA: TGTGCCAGCAGTGACGGACAGTCGGGTAATGAGCAGTTCTTC.